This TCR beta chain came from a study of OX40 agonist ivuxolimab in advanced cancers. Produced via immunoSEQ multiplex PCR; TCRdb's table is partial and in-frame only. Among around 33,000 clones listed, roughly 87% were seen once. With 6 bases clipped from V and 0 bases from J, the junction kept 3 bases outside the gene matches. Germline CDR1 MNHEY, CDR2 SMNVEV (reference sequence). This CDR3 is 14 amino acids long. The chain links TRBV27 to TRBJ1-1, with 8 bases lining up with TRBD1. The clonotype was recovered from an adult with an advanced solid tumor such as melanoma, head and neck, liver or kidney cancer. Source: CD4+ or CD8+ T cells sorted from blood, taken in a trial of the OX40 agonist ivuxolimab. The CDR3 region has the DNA TGTGCCAGCAGGGAGGACAGGGTGAACACTGAAGCTTTCTTT. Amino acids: CASREDRVNTEAFF.